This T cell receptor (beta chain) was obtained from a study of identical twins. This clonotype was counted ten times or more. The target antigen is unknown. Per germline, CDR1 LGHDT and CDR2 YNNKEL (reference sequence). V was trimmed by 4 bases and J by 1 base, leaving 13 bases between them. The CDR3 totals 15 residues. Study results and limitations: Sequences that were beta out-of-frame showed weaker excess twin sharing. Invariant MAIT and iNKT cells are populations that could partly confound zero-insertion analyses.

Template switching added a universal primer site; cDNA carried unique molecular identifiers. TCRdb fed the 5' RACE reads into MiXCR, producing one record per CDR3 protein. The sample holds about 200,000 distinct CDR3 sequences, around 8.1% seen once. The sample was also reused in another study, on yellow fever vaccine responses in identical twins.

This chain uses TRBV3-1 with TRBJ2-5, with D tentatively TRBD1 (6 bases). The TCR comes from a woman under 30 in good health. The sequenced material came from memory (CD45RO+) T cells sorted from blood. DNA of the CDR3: TGTGCCAGCAGCCCTTCGGACAGCTCCCAAGAGACCCAGTACTTC. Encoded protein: CASSPSDSSQETQYF.